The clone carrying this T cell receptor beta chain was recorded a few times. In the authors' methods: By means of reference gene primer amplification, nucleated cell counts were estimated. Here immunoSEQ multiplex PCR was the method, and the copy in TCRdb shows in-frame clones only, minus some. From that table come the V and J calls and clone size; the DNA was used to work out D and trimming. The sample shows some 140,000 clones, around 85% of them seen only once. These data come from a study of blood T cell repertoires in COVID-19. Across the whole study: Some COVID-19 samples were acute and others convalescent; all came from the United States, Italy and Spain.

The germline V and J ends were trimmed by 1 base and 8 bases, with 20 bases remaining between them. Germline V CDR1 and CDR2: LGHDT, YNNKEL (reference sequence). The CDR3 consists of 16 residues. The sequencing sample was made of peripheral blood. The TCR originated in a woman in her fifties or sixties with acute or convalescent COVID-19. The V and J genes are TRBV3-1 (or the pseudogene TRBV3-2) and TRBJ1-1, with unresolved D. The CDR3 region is CASSQVYSGRSYEAFF. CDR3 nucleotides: TGTGCCAGCAGCCAAGTTTATAGCGGACGGAGTTACGAAGCTTTCTTT.